These 3 T cell receptor beta chains share one sample of origin, sequenced in a study of STAT5B mutations in CD4+ large granular lymphocyte leukemia. Method: immunoSEQ multiplex PCR; TCRdb's copy keeps in-frame clones and lacks some. The profile covers tens of thousands of clones, with 78% appearing a single time and under 0.5% taken by the ten largest. The source material was CD4+ T cells from blood buffy coats. These receptors were collected from a human donor in good health.

Sample share makes this clone medium-sized. The chain uses TRBV18 and TRBJ1-6; D is uncertain. Germline values: CDR1 KGHSH, CDR2 LQKENI. This CDR3 is 17 amino acids long. V was clipped by 3 bases and J by 7 bases, with 19 bases between them. CDR3 sequence (DNA): TGTGCCAGCTCACCCCTCGAGGCCTCTGGCGCAAATTCACCCCTCCACTTT. As protein: CASSPLEASGANSPLHF.

J is TRBJ2-2 and V is TRBV7-2; D may be TRBD2 (7 bases). V lost 5 bases and J lost 6, with 25 bases in between. Looked up from germline, CDR1 is SGHTA and CDR2 is FQGNSA. The CDR3 loop spans 18 amino acids. Here the CDR3 DNA reads TGTGCCAGCAGCCCACTTAGTATTACGGGGGGCCTTTCCGGGGAGCTGTTTTTT. This translates into CASSPLSITGGLSGELFF.

This chain links TRBV28 with TRBJ1-5; D unresolved. The germline V gene encodes CDR1 MDHEN and CDR2 SYDVKM. V was trimmed by 6 bases and J by 7 bases, leaving 16 bases between them. The CDR3 consists of 14 residues. The CDR3 coding sequence is TGTGCCAGCAGGCCTACCGAGGTGTGGCAGCCCCAGCATTTT. Translating gives CASRPTEVWQPQHF.